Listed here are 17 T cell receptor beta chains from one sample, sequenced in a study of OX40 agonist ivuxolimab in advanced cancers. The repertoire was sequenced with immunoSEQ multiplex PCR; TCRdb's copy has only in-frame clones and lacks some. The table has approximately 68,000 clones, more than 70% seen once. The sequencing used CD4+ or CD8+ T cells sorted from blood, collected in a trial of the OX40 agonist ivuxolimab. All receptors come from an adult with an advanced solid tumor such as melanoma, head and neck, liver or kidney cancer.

The CDR3 DNA reads as TGTGCCAGCACCCAGACGGAACTCTCCTACAATGAGCAGTTCTTC. It yields the protein CASTQTELSYNEQFF. This chain uses TRBV5-6 with TRBJ2-1; no clear D. The length of the CDR3 is 15 residues. Germline-derived CDR1 and CDR2 are SGHDT and YYEEEE. Between the trimmed V and J ends, which lost 6 bases and 0 bases, there was a span of 13 bases.

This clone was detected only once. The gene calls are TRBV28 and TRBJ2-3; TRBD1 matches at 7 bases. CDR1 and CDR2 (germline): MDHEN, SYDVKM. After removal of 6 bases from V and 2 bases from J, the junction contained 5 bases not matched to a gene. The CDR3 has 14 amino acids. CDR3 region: CASREQGSTDTQYF. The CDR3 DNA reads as TGTGCCAGCAGGGAACAGGGGTCCACAGATACGCAGTATTTT.

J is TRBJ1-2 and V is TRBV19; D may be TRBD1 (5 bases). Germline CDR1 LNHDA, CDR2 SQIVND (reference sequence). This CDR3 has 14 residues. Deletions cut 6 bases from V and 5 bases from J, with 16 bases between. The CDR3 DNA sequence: TGTGCCAGTAGAAACGTCGGGGGATTATATGGCTACACCTTC. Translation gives CASRNVGGLYGYTF. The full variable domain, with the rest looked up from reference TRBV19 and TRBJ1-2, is DGGITQSPKYLFRKEGQNVTLSCEQNLNHDAMYWYRQDPGQGLRLIYYSQIVNDFQKGDIAEGYSVSREKKESFPLTVTSAQKNPTAFYLCASRNVGGLYGYTFGSGTRLTVV.

The CDR3 spells CASTPTGTGAYEQYF. The CDR3 DNA reads as TGTGCCAGCACCCCCACCGGGACAGGGGCCTACGAGCAGTACTTC. The chain recombines TRBV28 with TRBJ2-7; 10 bases are a match to TRBD1. Trimming removed 7 bases from V and 2 bases from J; junction bases left unmatched: 8. The CDR3 extends over 15 amino acids. CDR1 is MDHEN and CDR2 is SYDVKM in the germline V gene. Full variable domain (remainder filled in from reference TRBV28 and TRBJ2-7): DVKVTQSSRYLVKRTGEKVFLECVQDMDHENMFWYRQDPGLGLRLIYFSYDVKMKEKGDIPEGYSVSREKKERFSLILESASTNQTSMYLCASTPTGTGAYEQYFGPGTRLTVT.

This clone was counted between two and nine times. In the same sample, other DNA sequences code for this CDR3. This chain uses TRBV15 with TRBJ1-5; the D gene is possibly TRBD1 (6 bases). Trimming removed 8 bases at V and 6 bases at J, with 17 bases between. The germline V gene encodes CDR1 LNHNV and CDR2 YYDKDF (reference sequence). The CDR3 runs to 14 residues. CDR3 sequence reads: CATRAGRGGQPQHF. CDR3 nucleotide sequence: TGTGCCACCCGAGCAGGAAGGGGGGGTCAGCCCCAGCATTTT.

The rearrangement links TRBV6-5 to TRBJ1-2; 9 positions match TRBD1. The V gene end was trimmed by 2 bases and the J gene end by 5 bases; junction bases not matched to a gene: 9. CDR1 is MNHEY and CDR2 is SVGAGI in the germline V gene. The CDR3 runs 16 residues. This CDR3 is CASSYIGGQGPYGYTF. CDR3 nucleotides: TGTGCCAGCAGTTACATCGGGGGACAGGGACCTTATGGCTACACCTTC.

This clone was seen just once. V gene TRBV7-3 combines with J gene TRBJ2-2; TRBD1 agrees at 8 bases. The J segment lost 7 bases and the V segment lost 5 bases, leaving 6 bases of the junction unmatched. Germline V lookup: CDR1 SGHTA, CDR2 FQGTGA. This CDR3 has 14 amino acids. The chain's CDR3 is CASSKDRDGGELFF. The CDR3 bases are TGTGCCAGCAGCAAGGACAGGGACGGCGGGGAGCTGTTTTTT.

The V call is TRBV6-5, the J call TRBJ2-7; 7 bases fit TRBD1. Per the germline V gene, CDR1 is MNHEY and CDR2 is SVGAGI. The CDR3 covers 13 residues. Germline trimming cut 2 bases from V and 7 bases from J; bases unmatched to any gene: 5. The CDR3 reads CASSYKSTGEQYF. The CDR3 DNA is TGTGCCAGCAGTTACAAATCGACAGGGGAGCAGTACTTC.

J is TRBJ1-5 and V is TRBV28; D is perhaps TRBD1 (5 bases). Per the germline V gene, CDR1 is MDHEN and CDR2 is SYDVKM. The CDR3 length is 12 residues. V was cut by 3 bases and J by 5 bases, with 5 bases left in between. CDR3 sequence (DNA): TGTGCCAGCAGTTTGACAGATCAGCCCCAGCATTTT. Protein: CASSLTDQPQHF.

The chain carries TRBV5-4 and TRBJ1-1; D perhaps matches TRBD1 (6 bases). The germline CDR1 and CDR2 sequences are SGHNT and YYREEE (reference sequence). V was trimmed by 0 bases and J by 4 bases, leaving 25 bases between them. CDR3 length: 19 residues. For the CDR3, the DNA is TGTGCCAGCAGCTTGGCCAGGACAGCCTTCCCCGGGAGGGGCACTGAAGCTTTCTTT. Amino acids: CASSLARTAFPGRGTEAFF.

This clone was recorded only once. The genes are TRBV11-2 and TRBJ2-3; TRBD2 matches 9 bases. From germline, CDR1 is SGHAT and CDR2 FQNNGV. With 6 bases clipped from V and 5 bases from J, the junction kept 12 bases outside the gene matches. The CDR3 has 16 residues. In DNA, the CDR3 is TGTGCCAGCAGTTTTTCCGGGACTAGCAATGTAGATACGCAGTATTTT. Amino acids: CASSFSGTSNVDTQYF.

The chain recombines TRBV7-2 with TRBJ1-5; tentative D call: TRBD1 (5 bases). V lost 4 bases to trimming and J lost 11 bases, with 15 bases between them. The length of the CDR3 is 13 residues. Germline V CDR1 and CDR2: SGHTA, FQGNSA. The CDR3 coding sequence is TGTGCCAGCAGCTCGGGACCGATTAAGGCCCAGCATTTT. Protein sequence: CASSSGPIKAQHF.

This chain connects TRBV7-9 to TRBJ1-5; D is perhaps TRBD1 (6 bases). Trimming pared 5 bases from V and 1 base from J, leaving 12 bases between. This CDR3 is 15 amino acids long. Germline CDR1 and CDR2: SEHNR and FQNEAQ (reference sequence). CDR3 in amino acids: CASSHGTSSNQPQHF. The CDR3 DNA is TGTGCCAGCAGCCACGGGACATCGAGCAATCAGCCCCAGCATTTT.

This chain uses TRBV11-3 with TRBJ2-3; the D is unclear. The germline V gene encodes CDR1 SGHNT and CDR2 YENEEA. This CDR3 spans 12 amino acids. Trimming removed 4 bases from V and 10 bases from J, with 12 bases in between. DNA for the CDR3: TGTGCCAGCAGCTCCACTGACGTGCCGCAGTATTTT. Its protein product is CASSSTDVPQYF.

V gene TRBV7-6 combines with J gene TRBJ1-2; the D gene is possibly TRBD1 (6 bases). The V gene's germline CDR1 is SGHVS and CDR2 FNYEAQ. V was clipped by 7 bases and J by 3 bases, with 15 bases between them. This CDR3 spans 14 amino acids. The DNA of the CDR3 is TGTGCCAGCACCCTCGGAGCAGGGGACTATGGCTACACCTTC. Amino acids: CASTLGAGDYGYTF.

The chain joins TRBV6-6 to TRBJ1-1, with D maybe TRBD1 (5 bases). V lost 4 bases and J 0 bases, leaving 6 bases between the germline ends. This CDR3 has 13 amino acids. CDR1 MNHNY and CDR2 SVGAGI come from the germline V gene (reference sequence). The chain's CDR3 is CASSWGLNTEAFF. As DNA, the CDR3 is TGTGCCAGCAGTTGGGGCTTGAACACTGAAGCTTTCTTT.

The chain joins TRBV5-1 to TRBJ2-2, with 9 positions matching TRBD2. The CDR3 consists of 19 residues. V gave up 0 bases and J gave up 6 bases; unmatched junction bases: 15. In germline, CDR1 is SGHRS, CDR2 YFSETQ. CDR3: CASSLALAGAIFTPGELFF. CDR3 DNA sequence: TGCGCCAGCAGCTTGGCCTTAGCGGGGGCCATTTTTACTCCCGGGGAGCTGTTTTTT.